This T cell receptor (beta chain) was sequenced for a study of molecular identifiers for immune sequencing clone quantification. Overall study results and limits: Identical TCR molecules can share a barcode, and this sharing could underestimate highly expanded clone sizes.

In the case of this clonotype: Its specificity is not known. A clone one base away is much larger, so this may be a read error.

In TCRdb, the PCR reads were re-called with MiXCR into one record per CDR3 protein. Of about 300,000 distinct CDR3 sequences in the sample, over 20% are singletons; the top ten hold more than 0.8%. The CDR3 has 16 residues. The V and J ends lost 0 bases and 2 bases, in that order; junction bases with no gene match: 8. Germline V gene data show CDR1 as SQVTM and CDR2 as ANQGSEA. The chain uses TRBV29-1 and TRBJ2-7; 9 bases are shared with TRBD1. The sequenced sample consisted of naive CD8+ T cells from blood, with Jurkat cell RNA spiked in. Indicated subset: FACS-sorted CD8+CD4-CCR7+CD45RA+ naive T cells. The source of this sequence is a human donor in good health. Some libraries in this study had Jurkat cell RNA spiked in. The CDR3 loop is CSVEEYRGQRPYEQYF. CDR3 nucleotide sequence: TGCAGCGTTGAAGAGTACAGGGGGCAGCGGCCCTACGAGCAGTACTTC.